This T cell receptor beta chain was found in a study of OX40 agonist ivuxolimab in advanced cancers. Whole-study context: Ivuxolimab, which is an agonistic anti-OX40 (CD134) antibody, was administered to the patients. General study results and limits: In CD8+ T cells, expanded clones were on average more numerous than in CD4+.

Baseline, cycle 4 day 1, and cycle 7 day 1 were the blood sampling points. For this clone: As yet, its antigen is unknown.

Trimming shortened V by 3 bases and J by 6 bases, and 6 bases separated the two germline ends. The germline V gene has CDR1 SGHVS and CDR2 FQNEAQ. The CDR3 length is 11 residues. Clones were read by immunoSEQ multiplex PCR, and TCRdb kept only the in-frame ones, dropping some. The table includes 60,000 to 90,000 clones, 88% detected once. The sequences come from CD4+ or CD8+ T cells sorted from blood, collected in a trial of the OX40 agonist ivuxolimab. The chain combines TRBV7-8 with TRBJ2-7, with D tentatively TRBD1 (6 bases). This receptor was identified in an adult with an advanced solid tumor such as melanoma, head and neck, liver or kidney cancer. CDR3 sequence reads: CASSLGAEQYF. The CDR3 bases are TGTGCCAGCAGCTTGGGGGCCGAGCAGTACTTC.